This TCR beta chain was retrieved from a study of identical twins. CDR1 SGHTA and CDR2 FQGNSA come from the germline V gene. The CDR3 totals 14 residues. After removal of 3 bases from V and 4 bases from J, the junction contained 4 bases not matched to a gene. Study-wide findings and caveats: A partial confounding effect on zero-insertion analyses could come from invariant MAIT and iNKT cells.

TCRdb reanalysed the 5' RACE reads using MiXCR and keeps one entry per CDR3 protein. The sample has a few hundred thousand distinct CDR3 sequences, roughly 13% seen once. This clonotype was observed many times. Its antigen remains unidentified. Another study also made use of these data, one on yellow fever vaccine responses in identical twins. In that study: Twin vaccine T cell responses reportedly seemed partly convergent, partly personalized.

The sequence was collected from a woman between 18 and 30 years old in good health. The material sequenced was memory (CD45RO+) T cells sorted from blood. V usage is TRBV7-2 and J usage is TRBJ2-7; 9 bases agree with TRBD2. The CDR3 loop is CASSFTSGRYEQYF. The CDR3 region has the DNA TGTGCCAGCAGCTTCACTAGCGGGCGTTACGAGCAGTACTTC.